Below, 6 T cell receptor beta chains from the same sample are listed, as sequenced in a study of T cells in Graves' hyperthyroidism and ophthalmopathy. From RNA transcripts, TCR beta CDR3 regions were amplified. The study used the HTBI primer set for a first-round RT-PCR of the TCR CDR3. TCRdb redid the calling of the multiplex PCR reads with MiXCR, one entry per CDR3 protein. This repertoire shows about 840,000 distinct CDR3 sequences, about 38% found once; its top ten account for approximately 10%. Sequencing used blood. Receptors originate from a man between 18 and 35 years old with Graves' hyperthyroidism.

In its sample, this clonotype was seen many times. As DNA, the CDR3 is TGCAGCGTTGATGAGGGGTTGAATGGCTACACCTTC. Residues: CSVDEGLNGYTF. V gene TRBV29-1 combines with J gene TRBJ1-2, with TRBD1 as a possible D gene (5 bases). V dropped 3 bases and J dropped 6 bases, with 11 bases sitting between them. Germline V gene lookup returns CDR1 SQVTM and CDR2 ANQGSEA. CDR3 length: 12 residues. Drawing the rest from reference TRBV29-1 and TRBJ1-2, the complete variable domain is SAVISQKPSRDICQRGTSLTIQCQVDSQVTMMFWYRQQPGQSLTLIATANQGSEATYESGFVIDKFPISRPNLTFSTLTVSNMSPEDSSIYLCSVDEGLNGYTFGSGTRLTVV.

The chain employs TRBV2 and TRBJ2-2; 11 bases align to TRBD2. This CDR3 contains 16 residues. Germline CDR1 is SNHLY and CDR2 is FYNNEI. After removal of 5 bases from V and 4 bases from J, the junction contained 6 bases not matched to a gene. As DNA, the CDR3 is TGTGCCAGCAGTACGGGACTAGCGGAACTCACCGGGGAGCTGTTTTTT. Protein sequence: CASSTGLAELTGELFF.

This clonotype was observed a handful of times. The chain joins TRBV7-9 to TRBJ1-2; 7 nucleotides line up with TRBD1. CDR1 and CDR2 (germline): SEHNR, FQNEAQ (reference sequence). V dropped 5 bases and J dropped 0; count of bases not matched to a gene: 9. The CDR3 runs to 16 residues. CDR3 nucleotide sequence: TGTGCCAGCAGCCCTTACGGGACAGAAGCTAACTATGGCTACACCTTC. Protein: CASSPYGTEANYGYTF. Based on the CDR3 plus reference TRBV7-9 and TRBJ1-2, the full variable domain is DTGVSQNPRHKITKRGQNVTFRCDPISEHNRLYWYRQTLGQGPEFLTYFQNEAQLEKSRLLSDRFSAERPKGSFSTLEIQRTEQGDSAMYLCASSPYGTEANYGYTFGSGTRLTVV.

The chain is built from TRBV7-2 and TRBJ1-2; no definite D call. Germline V lookup: CDR1 SGHTA, CDR2 FQGNSA. This CDR3 region has 14 residues. Trimming took 5 bases from V and 4 from J, leaving 14 bases between them. CDR3 nucleotide sequence: TGTGCCAGCAGCCAATGGGTAGACTTCTATGGCTACACCTTC. Its protein is CASSQWVDFYGYTF.

The table lists this clonotype with a few counts. The gene calls are TRBV6-5 and TRBJ1-5; D gene unclear. Per the germline V gene, CDR1 is MNHEY and CDR2 is SVGAGI. Deletions cut 5 bases from V and 7 bases from J, with 15 bases between. There are 14 residues in the CDR3. The CDR3 sequence is CASSHGSLGQPQHF. In DNA form, the CDR3 reads TGTGCCAGCAGTCACGGGAGTTTGGGCCAGCCCCAGCATTTT.

Notes on this clonotype: One base away lies a much larger clone, so this may be a sequencing read error. V usage is TRBV2 and J usage is TRBJ1-1; 7 nucleotides align to TRBD1. This CDR3 has 13 residues. Germline CDR1 SNHLY, CDR2 FYNNEI. The CDR3 loop is CAGRGGGAREAFF. For the CDR3, the DNA is TGTGCCGGCAGGGGGGGAGGGGCGCGTGAAGCTTTCTTT.